A selection of T cell receptor beta chains follows, all from one sample in a study of Graves' ophthalmopathy and Graves' hyperthyroidism. TCRdb recomputed calls from the multiplex PCR reads with MiXCR, one row per CDR3 protein. This sample carries 680,000 or so distinct CDR3 sequences, about 24% of them seen once, and the ten largest clones take roughly 6.9%. Source material: peripheral blood. These receptor sequences come from a woman under 30 with stable Graves' hyperthyroidism. Some clones in this sample may be carry-over from other donors' samples. CDR3s include the opening cysteine and the closing phenylalanine or tryptophan. A D gene is named only where the DNA matches it firmly. Only some rows state a clone size, as once, few, many or a class for expanded clones.

D gene	V gene	J gene	clone size	CDR3 DNA	CDR3 protein
.	TRBV12-3/TRBV12-4	TRBJ1-1	once	TGTGCCAGCAGTTTAGCTGGGCAGGAGACTGAAGCTTTCTTT	CASSLAGQETEAFF
.	TRBV15	TRBJ2-7	many	TGTGCCACCGCGAGAACGATTGACGGATACGAGCAGTACTTC	CATARTIDGYEQYF
.	TRBV20-1	TRBJ1-5	many	TGCAGTGCCCCCCCGGGTGGGGGTACTAATCAGCCCCAGCATTTT	CSAPPGGGTNQPQHF
.	TRBV20-1	TRBJ2-6	many	TGCAGTGCTAGCGCGGGGGCCAACGTCCTGACTTTC	CSASAGANVLTF
TRBD1	TRBV6-2/TRBV6-3	TRBJ1-2	many	TGTGCCAGCGGGACAGGCGTTTATGGCTACACCTTC	CASGTGVYGYTF
.	TRBV12-3/TRBV12-4	TRBJ1-2	.	TGTGCCAGCAGCCTCTACGACAGTCCCTTCTATGGCTACACCTTC	CASSLYDSPFYGYTF
TRBD2	TRBV6-1	TRBJ2-7	.	TGTGCCAGCAACGGACTAGCGGGAGTACCTTACGAGCAGTACTTC	CASNGLAGVPYEQYF
TRBD2	TRBV12-5	TRBJ2-6	.	TGTGCTAGTGGTCCGGGGACTAGCGGGGACTTCTCTGGGGTCAACGTCCTGACTTTC	CASGPGTSGDFSGVNVLTF
TRBD2	TRBV2	TRBJ2-5	.	TGTGCCAGCAGTGAAGCCGGACTAGCGGGGACCCAAGAGACCCAGTACTTC	CASSEAGLAGTQETQYF
.	TRBV7-8	TRBJ2-7	many	TGTGCCAGCAGCGCCGGCAGTTGGGTAACCTACGAGCAGTACTTC	CASSAGSWVTYEQYF
.	TRBV20-1	TRBJ1-6	many	TGCAGTGCTAGTAGGCAGGACATTAATTCACCCCTCCACTTT	CSASRQDINSPLHF
.	TRBV6-1	TRBJ2-5	many	TGTGCCAGCAGTGCTCTAGGTCTGGGGCAAGAGACCCAGTACTTC	CASSALGLGQETQYF
.	TRBV7-2	TRBJ1-6	many	TGTGCCAGCAGCCCTGCCCATTCACCCCTCCACTTT	CASSPAHSPLHF
.	TRBV29-1	TRBJ2-7	many	TGCAGCGTTGCATTGGGTTCCGGGAACTACGAGCAGTACTTC	CSVALGSGNYEQYF
.	TRBV13	TRBJ1-6	many	TGTGCCAGCAGCTTCGAAGGGAGAGGATATAATTCACCCCTCCACTTT	CASSFEGRGYNSPLHF
TRBD1	TRBV12-3/TRBV12-4	TRBJ1-5	few	TGTGCCAGCAGTTTAGCCCCCCCCGGGACAGACAGCAATCAGCCCCAGCATTTT	CASSLAPPGTDSNQPQHF
.	TRBV20-1	TRBJ2-2	many	TGCAGTGCTAGAGGGGGACATCCAAACACCGGGGAGCTGTTTTTT	CSARGGHPNTGELFF
.	TRBV7-8	TRBJ2-5	many	TGTGCCAGCAGCTCGGCCGGACTCTTCACAGAGACCCAGTACTTC	CASSSAGLFTETQYF
TRBD2	TRBV11-1	TRBJ2-2	few	TGTGCCAGCAGCTTAAATAGCGGGAGGGCCGCCACCGGGGAGCTGTTTTTT	CASSLNSGRAATGELFF
TRBD1	TRBV28	TRBJ2-7	many	TGTGCCATTAGAGGGACAGGGAGTACCTACGAGCAGTACTTC	CAIRGTGSTYEQYF
.	TRBV7-9	TRBJ2-5	few	TGTGCCAGCAGCTTAAACGGTGTACAAGAGACCCAGTACTTC	CASSLNGVQETQYF
.	TRBV30	TRBJ1-5	many	TGTGCCTGGGGCGGGGAGAGCAATCAGCCCCAGCATTTT	CAWGGESNQPQHF
.	TRBV19	TRBJ1-1	few	TGTGCCAGTAGTTTAATTTGGGGGACTGAAGCTTTCTTT	CASSLIWGTEAFF
.	TRBV20-1	TRBJ2-5	many	TGCAGTGCTAGAGTTGAGACCCAGTACTTC	CSARVETQYF
TRBD1	TRBV3-1	TRBJ1-2	.	TGTGCCAGCAGCCCGAGGACAGGGCAGAGCTATGGCTACACCTTC	CASSPRTGQSYGYTF
.	TRBV13	TRBJ1-1	.	TGTGCCAGCAGCTTAGGCCCCCGGGCCACTGAAGCTTTCTTT	CASSLGPRATEAFF
.	TRBV19	TRBJ1-6	many	TGTGCCAGTAGTATGGACAATAATTCACCCCTCCACTTT	CASSMDNNSPLHF
.	TRBV20-1	TRBJ2-5	.	TGCAGTGCTAGAGACAGCGGGGAGACCCAGTACTTC	CSARDSGETQYF
TRBD1	TRBV6-1	TRBJ2-4	.	TGTGCCAGTACGACAGGGTTCACCGCACCCAAAAACATTAAGTACTTC	CASTTGFTAPKNIKYF
TRBD1	TRBV29-1	TRBJ1-1	many	TGCAGCGTGATAAGGACAGGGGGCACTGAAGCTTTCTTT	CSVIRTGGTEAFF
TRBD1	TRBV12-3/TRBV12-4	TRBJ1-1	many	TGTGCCAGCAGTGACAGGGAAGAGGGTGAAGCTTTCTTT	CASSDREEGEAFF
.	TRBV28	TRBJ2-7	many	TGTGCCAGCAGTTTCTTGGGCCAGACCTACGAGCAGTACTTC	CASSFLGQTYEQYF
TRBD1	TRBV30	TRBJ1-1	many	TGTGCCTGGACTCTGGGACAGGGTTTTTTTGTGAACACTGAAGCTTTCTTT	CAWTLGQGFFVNTEAFF
TRBD2	TRBV9	TRBJ2-2	many	TGTGCCAGCAGCGAAGGAGGGAGGGTCGGGAGGAACACCGGGGAGCTGTTTTTT	CASSEGGRVGRNTGELFF
TRBD1	TRBV6-1	TRBJ1-5	many	TGTGCCAGCAGTGCAATAGACAGGGGGAATCAGCCCCAGCATTTT	CASSAIDRGNQPQHF
.	TRBV6-5	TRBJ2-4	many	TGTGCCAGCAGTTACTCGGGACCTTATATTCCCAAAAACATTCAGTACTTC	CASSYSGPYIPKNIQYF
.	TRBV6-2/TRBV6-3	TRBJ1-1	many	TGTGCCAGCAGAGACAGGAAGAACACTGAAGCTTTCTTT	CASRDRKNTEAFF
.	TRBV29-1	TRBJ1-3	.	TGCAGCGTTGAACGGGGAAACACCATATATTTT	CSVERGNTIYF
TRBD1	TRBV6-1	TRBJ1-3	many	TGTGCCAGCAGGCCGACAGGGTCTGGAAACACCATATATTTT	CASRPTGSGNTIYF
TRBD1	TRBV12-3/TRBV12-4	TRBJ1-1	few	TGTGCCACCTTAAGGACAGGGGCGCCGGCTGAAGCTTTCTTT	CATLRTGAPAEAFF
TRBD1	TRBV2	TRBJ1-2	.	TGTGCCAGCACCGGGACAGAAACGCTCTTC	CASTGTETLF
.	TRBV12-3/TRBV12-4	TRBJ1-1	few	TGTGCCAGCAGTTTGGTGGGGTCGGGGATTGAAGCTTTCTTT	CASSLVGSGIEAFF
.	TRBV4-2	TRBJ2-5	many	TGTGCCAGCAGCCCCTTTTACCGGCTCCAAGAGACCCAGTACTTC	CASSPFYRLQETQYF
.	TRBV6-1	TRBJ1-5	.	TGTGCCAGCATGAGGAGTGCCAATCAGCCCCAGCATTTT	CASMRSANQPQHF
.	TRBV6-5	TRBJ1-3	many	TGTGCCAGCAGTTACAGGCAGTCTGGAAACACCATATATTTT	CASSYRQSGNTIYF
.	TRBV24-1	TRBJ2-7	.	TGTGCCAAACACGAAGGGGGACTCTCCCCCTACGAGCAGTACTTC	CAKHEGGLSPYEQYF
.	TRBV28	TRBJ2-2	.	TGTGCCAGCAGCCATACCTTATTCTTCGACAGGCGAGGGGCCGGGGAGCTGTTTTTT	CASSHTLFFDRRGAGELFF
.	TRBV5-1	TRBJ1-1	many	TGCGCCAGCAGCCTCCTCGGTAGGGCGGACACTGAAGCTTTCTTT	CASSLLGRADTEAFF
TRBD2	TRBV29-1	TRBJ2-7	many	TGCAGCGTTGCGCCACGACTAGCGGAAACGTACGAGCAGTACTTC	CSVAPRLAETYEQYF
.	TRBV6-1	TRBJ2-7	many	TGTGCCAGCAGTCCATCCCCCCCGACGGGTGCCTACGAGCAGTACTTC	CASSPSPPTGAYEQYF
.	TRBV4-1	TRBJ2-7	.	TGCGCCAGCAGCGTGGTAGGGGTGGCCTACGAGCAGTACTTC	CASSVVGVAYEQYF
.	TRBV24-1	TRBJ1-5	many	TGTGCCACCAGTGCCGGGAGTCAGCCCCAGCATTTT	CATSAGSQPQHF
.	TRBV5-1	TRBJ1-6	many	TGCGCCAGCAGCTTAACCTCCCTCCCAAGTTCACCCCTCCACTTT	CASSLTSLPSSPLHF
.	TRBV27	TRBJ2-7	many	TGTGCCAGCCCCAGGGCCTACGAGCAGTACTTC	CASPRAYEQYF
TRBD1	TRBV12-3/TRBV12-4	TRBJ2-5	many	TGTGCCAGCAGTTACGGACAGGGGCCATTTGAGACCCAGTACTTC	CASSYGQGPFETQYF
TRBD1	TRBV6-5	TRBJ1-1	many	TGTGCCAGCAGTCACGGGACAGCCCGTGAAGCTTTCTTT	CASSHGTAREAFF
.	TRBV12-3/TRBV12-4	TRBJ2-5	many	TGTGCCAGCATGGAGACTAGACAAGAGACCCAGTACTTC	CASMETRQETQYF
TRBD1	TRBV6-5	TRBJ1-2	.	TGTGCCAGCAGTTCCATCGGACAGGGCTATGGCTACACCTTC	CASSSIGQGYGYTF
TRBD2	TRBV20-1	TRBJ2-5	.	TGCAGTGCTGCAGGGGCTAGCGGGAGCCAAGAGACCCAGTACTTC	CSAAGASGSQETQYF
TRBD2	TRBV12-3/TRBV12-4	TRBJ2-7	few	TGTGCCAGCAGTAGGGGACTAGCGGACGAGCAGTACTTC	CASSRGLADEQYF